This T cell receptor (beta chain) was identified in a study of cytomegalovirus exposure and HLA in healthy donors. General study results and limits: When presence/absence was analysed, sequencing depth was taken to be roughly uniform across donors. A few V segments could not be told apart, such as TRBV6-2 and TRBV6-3, and were left out.

With 60 Vbeta and 13 Jbeta primers, the PCR was carried out. The data were produced by immunoSEQ multiplex PCR, yet TCRdb's version contains in-frame clones alone and is incomplete. The table includes about 100,000 clones, about 76% detected once. Per germline, CDR1 GTSNPN and CDR2 SVGIG (reference sequence). V dropped 0 bases and J dropped 7 bases, with 16 bases sitting between them. The length of the CDR3 is 15 residues. Regarding this clone: Its antigen is unidentified.

The sequenced sample was PBMCs. This sequence originates from a woman in her 70s in good health and CMV-seropositive. This chain links TRBV30 with TRBJ2-1, with unresolved D. CDR3 sequence: CAWSVFGTRQNEQFF. The CDR3 DNA follows: TGTGCCTGGAGTGTCTTCGGTACCCGACAAAATGAGCAGTTCTTC.